These T cell receptor beta chains were read from a single sample in a study of post-analysis software for immune sequencing data. In TCRdb, the PCR reads were re-called with MiXCR into one record per CDR3 protein. The profile shows roughly 650,000 distinct CDR3 sequences, approximately 60% of them singletons. Material: blood. Receptor source: a girl aged 2-10 years with multiple sclerosis. CDR3s include the opening cysteine and the closing phenylalanine or tryptophan.

j_call: TRBJ2-1
v_call: TRBV29-1
cdr3_aa: CSVGDRTYNEQFF

j_call: TRBJ2-1
v_call: TRBV27
cdr3_aa: CASSFVGDYNEQFF

j_call: TRBJ2-3
v_call: TRBV20-1
cdr3_aa: CSARTSGHTDTQYF

j_call: TRBJ1-1
v_call: TRBV7-9
cdr3_aa: CASSFGGGGNTEAFF

j_call: TRBJ2-7
v_call: TRBV3-1
cdr3_aa: CASSPGQGSYEQYF

j_call: TRBJ2-7
v_call: TRBV12-3/TRBV12-4
cdr3_aa: CASSLGRAYEQYF

j_call: TRBJ2-5
v_call: TRBV5-6
cdr3_aa: CASSPARGDETQYF

j_call: TRBJ2-7
v_call: TRBV20-1
cdr3_aa: CSAREQGGPNEQYF

j_call: TRBJ2-7
v_call: TRBV13
cdr3_aa: CASSPRSSASYEQYF

j_call: TRBJ2-1
v_call: TRBV10-3
cdr3_aa: CAISDVVRRGGSSYNEQFF

j_call: TRBJ2-7
v_call: TRBV5-1
cdr3_aa: CASSWGESSYEQYF

j_call: TRBJ2-3
v_call: TRBV14
cdr3_aa: CASSRLMDTDTQYF

j_call: TRBJ2-7
v_call: TRBV2
cdr3_aa: CASSAGRVNEQYF

j_call: TRBJ1-2
v_call: TRBV18
cdr3_aa: CASSPQDRGLHGYTF

j_call: TRBJ1-2
v_call: TRBV7-9
cdr3_aa: CASSFDRLFLGYTF

j_call: TRBJ1-6
v_call: TRBV27
cdr3_aa: CASSLDRGYSPLHF

j_call: TRBJ2-3
v_call: TRBV7-8
cdr3_aa: CASSLTTGMLRTDTQYF

j_call: TRBJ2-7
v_call: TRBV12-3/TRBV12-4
cdr3_aa: CASSLDNGPYEQYF

j_call: TRBJ2-1
v_call: TRBV10-3
cdr3_aa: CAISEREDQFF

j_call: TRBJ2-7
v_call: TRBV7-9
cdr3_aa: CASSPPDLLEQYF

j_call: TRBJ1-2
v_call: TRBV5-5
cdr3_aa: CASALGTNYGYTF

j_call: TRBJ1-5
v_call: TRBV3-1
cdr3_aa: CASSQDGGTNQPQHF

j_call: TRBJ2-1
v_call: TRBV7-8
cdr3_aa: CASSLWTSGGYNEQFF

j_call: TRBJ1-2
v_call: TRBV20-1
cdr3_aa: CSASKQGVEYGYTF

j_call: NA
v_call: TRBV9
cdr3_aa: CASSVGSGGVETQYF

j_call: TRBJ1-1
v_call: TRBV7-6
cdr3_aa: CASSNRQELELNTEAFF

j_call: TRBJ1-4
v_call: TRBV29-1
cdr3_aa: CSVGAGGSEKQFF

j_call: TRBJ2-1
v_call: TRBV29-1
cdr3_aa: CSVDRTSNNEQFF

j_call: TRBJ2-1
v_call: TRBV27
cdr3_aa: CASSLGTFNEQFF

j_call: TRBJ2-3
v_call: TRBV7-9
cdr3_aa: CASSPPQVSQYF

j_call: TRBJ2-1
v_call: TRBV24-1
cdr3_aa: CATSDPKGLTYNEQFF

j_call: TRBJ1-4
v_call: TRBV5-1
cdr3_aa: CVSSRDSTNEKLFF

j_call: TRBJ1-1
v_call: TRBV7-9
cdr3_aa: CASSPGSSEAFF

j_call: TRBJ1-5
v_call: TRBV6-2/TRBV6-3
cdr3_aa: CASSFILTGGEPQHF

j_call: TRBJ1-1
v_call: TRBV7-9
cdr3_aa: CASSSSGRDTEAFF